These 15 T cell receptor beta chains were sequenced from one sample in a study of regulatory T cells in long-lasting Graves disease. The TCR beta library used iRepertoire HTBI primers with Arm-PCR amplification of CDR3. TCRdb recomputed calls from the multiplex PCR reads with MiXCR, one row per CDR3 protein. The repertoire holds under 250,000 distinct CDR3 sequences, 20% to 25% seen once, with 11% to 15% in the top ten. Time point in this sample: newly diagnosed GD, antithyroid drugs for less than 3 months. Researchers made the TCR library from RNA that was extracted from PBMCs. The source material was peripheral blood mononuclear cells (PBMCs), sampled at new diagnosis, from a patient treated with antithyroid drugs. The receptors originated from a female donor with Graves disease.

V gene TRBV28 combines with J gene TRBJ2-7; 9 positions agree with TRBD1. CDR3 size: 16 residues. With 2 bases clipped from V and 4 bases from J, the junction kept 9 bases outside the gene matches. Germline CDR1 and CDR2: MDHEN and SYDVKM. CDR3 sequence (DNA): TGTGCCAGCAGTTTACCGACAGGGGGATCGGCATACGAGCAGTACTTC. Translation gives CASSLPTGGSAYEQYF.

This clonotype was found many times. CDR3 DNA: TGTGCCAGCTCCCCGGACAGAAATTCACCCCTCCACTTT. Translated: CASSPDRNSPLHF. The V and J genes are TRBV18 and TRBJ1-6, with D maybe TRBD1 (6 bases). The germline V gene has CDR1 KGHSH and CDR2 LQKENI. The V end lost 6 bases, the J end lost 7 bases, and 10 bases lay between the germline ends. The CDR3 totals 13 residues.

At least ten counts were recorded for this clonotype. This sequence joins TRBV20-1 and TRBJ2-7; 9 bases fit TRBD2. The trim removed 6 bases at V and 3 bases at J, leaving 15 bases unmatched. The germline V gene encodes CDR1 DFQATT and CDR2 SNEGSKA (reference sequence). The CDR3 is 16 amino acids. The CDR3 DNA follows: TGCAGTGCCGCCGACCCCCTCGCGGGGGGGAGCTACGAGCAGTACTTC. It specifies CSAADPLAGGSYEQYF.

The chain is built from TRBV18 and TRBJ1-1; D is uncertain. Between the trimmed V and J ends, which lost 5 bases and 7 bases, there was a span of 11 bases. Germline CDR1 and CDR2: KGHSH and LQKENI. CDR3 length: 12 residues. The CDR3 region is CASSSTQLEAFF. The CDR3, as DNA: TGTGCCAGCTCATCAACACAGCTTGAAGCTTTCTTT.

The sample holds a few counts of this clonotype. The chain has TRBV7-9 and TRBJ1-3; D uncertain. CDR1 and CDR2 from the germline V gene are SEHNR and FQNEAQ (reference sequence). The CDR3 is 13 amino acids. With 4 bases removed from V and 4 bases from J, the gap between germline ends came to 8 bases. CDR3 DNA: TGTGCCAGCAGCTCAGGACTGGGAAACACCATATATTTT. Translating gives CASSSGLGNTIYF. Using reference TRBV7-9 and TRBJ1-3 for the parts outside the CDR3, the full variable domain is DTGVSQNPRHKITKRGQNVTFRCDPISEHNRLYWYRQTLGQGPEFLTYFQNEAQLEKSRLLSDRFSAERPKGSFSTLEIQRTEQGDSAMYLCASSSGLGNTIYFGEGSWLTVV.

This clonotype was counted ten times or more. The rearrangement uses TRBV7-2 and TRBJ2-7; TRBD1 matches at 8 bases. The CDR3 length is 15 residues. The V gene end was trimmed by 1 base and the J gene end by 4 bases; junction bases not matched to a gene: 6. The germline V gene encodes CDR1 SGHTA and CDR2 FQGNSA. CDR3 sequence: CASSLDQGARYEQYF. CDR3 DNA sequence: TGTGCCAGCAGCTTAGATCAGGGGGCGAGGTACGAGCAGTACTTC.

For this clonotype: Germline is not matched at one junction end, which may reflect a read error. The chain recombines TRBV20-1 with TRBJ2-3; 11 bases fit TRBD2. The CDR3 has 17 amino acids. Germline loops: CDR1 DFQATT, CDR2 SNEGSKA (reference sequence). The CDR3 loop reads CSAAPPRTSGSIDTQYF. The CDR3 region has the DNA TGCAGTGCTGCTCCGCCCCGAACTAGCGGGAGCATAGATACGCAGTATTTT.

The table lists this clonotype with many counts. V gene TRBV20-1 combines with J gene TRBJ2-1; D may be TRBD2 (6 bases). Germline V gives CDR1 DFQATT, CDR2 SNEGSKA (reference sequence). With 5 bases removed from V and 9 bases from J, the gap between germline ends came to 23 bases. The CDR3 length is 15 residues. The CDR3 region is CSAGKTHSRGGEQFF. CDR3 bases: TGCAGTGCTGGTAAGACCCACTCTAGGGGAGGTGAGCAGTTCTTC.

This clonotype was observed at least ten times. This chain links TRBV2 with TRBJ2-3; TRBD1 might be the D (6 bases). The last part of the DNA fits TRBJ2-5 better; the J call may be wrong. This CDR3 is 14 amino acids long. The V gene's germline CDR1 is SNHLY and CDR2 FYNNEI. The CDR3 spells CASRETGTKTTQYF. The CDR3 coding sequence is TGTGCCAGCAGAGAGACCGGGACAAAAACGACCCAGTACTTC.

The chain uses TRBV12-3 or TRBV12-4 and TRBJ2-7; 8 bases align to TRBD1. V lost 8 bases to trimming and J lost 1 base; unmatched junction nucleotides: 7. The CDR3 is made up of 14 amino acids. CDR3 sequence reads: CASRKTGESYEQYF. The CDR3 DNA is TGTGCCAGCCGGAAGACAGGGGAGTCCTACGAGCAGTACTTC.

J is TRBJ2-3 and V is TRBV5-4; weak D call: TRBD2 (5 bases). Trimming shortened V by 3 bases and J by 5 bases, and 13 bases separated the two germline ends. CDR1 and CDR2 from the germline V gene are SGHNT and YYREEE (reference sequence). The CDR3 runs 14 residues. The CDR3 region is CASSSAGEQDTQYF. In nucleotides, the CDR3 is TGTGCCAGCAGCTCGGCCGGGGAGCAAGATACGCAGTATTTT.

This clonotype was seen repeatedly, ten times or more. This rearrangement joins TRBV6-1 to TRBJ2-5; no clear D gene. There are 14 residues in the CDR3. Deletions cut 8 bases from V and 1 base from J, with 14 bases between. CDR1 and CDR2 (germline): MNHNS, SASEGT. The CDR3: CASCLGYLQETQYF. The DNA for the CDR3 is TGTGCCAGCTGCTTGGGCTACCTCCAAGAGACCCAGTACTTC.

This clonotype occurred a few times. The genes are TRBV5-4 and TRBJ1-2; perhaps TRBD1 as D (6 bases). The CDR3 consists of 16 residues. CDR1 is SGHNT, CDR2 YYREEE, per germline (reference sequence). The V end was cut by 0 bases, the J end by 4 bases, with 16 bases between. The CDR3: CASSLASRGQTYGYTF. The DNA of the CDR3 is TGTGCCAGCAGCTTGGCTTCTCGTGGACAGACCTATGGCTACACCTTC.

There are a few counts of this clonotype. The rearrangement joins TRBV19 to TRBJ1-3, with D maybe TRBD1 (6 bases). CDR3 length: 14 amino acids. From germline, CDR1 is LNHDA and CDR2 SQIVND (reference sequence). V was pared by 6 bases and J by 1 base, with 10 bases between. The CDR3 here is CASSYQGSGNTIYF. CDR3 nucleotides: TGTGCCAGTAGCTACCAGGGGTCTGGAAACACCATATATTTT.

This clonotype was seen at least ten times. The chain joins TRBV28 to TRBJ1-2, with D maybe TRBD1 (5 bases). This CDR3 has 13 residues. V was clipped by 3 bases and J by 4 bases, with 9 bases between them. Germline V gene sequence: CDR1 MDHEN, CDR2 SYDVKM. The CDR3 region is CASSLRQTYGYTF. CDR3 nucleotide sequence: TGTGCCAGCAGTTTGCGACAGACCTATGGCTACACCTTC.